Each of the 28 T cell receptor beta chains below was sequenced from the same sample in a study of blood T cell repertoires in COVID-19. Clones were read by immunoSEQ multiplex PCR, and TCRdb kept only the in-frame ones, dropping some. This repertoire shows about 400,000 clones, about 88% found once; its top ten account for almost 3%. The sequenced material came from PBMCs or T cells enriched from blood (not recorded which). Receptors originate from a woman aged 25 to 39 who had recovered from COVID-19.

The CDR3 here is CASSTWTSGTADTQYF. CDR3 coding DNA: TGTGCCAGCAGCACCTGGACTAGCGGGACGGCAGATACGCAGTATTTT. The V call is TRBV7-9, the J call TRBJ2-3; 12 bases are shared with TRBD2. The CDR3 loop spans 16 amino acids. The germline gives CDR1 SEHNR, CDR2 FQNEAQ (reference sequence). The V segment lost 5 bases and the J segment 4 bases; nucleotides outside the gene matches: 7.

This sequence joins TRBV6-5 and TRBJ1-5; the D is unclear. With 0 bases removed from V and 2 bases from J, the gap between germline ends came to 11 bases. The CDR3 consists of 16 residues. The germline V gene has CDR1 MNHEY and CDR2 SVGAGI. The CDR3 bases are TGTGCCAGCAGTTACTCCGCGGGAGCGGGCAATCAGCCCCAGCATTTT. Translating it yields CASSYSAGAGNQPQHF.

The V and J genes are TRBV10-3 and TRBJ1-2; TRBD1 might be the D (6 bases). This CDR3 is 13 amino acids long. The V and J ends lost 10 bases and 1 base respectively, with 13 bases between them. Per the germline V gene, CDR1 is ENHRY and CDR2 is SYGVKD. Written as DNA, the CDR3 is TGTGCCAGCTCACGACAGGTTAACTATGGCTACACCTTC. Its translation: CASSRQVNYGYTF.

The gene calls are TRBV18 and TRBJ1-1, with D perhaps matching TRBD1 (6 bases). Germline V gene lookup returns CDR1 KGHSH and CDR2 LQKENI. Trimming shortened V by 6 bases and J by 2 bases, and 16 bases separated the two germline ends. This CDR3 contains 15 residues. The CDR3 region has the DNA TGTGCCAGCTCCCCGCGGACAGTAATAAACACTGAAGCTTTCTTT. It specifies CASSPRTVINTEAFF.

Here the CDR3 reads CASTLAGPQETQYF. CDR3 nucleotide sequence: TGTGCCAGCACGCTAGCGGGTCCCCAAGAGACCCAGTACTTC. The chain uses TRBV28 and TRBJ2-5, with TRBD2 matching 8 bases. CDR3 size: 14 residues. V shed 7 bases and J 1 base; nucleotides not matched to a gene: 5. The germline V gene has CDR1 MDHEN and CDR2 SYDVKM.

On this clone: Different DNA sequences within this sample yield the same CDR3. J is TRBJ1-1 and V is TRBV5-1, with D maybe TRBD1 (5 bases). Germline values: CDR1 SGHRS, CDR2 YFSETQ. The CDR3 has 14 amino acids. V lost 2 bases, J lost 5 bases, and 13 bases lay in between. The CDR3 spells CASSLRGGGTEAFF. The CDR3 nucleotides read TGCGCCAGCAGCTTAAGGGGCGGGGGGACTGAAGCTTTCTTT.

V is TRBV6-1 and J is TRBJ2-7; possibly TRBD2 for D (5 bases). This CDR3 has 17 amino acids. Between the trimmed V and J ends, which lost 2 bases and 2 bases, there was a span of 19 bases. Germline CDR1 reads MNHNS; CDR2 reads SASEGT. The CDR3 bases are TGTGCCAGCAGTGAAAGGCGAGGAGCGGCGACCCCCTACGAGCAGTACTTC. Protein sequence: CASSERRGAATPYEQYF.

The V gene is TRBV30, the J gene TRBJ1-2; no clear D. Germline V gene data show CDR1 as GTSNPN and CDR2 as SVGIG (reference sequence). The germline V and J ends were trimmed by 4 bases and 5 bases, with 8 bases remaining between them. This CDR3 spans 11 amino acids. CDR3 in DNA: TGTGCCTGGACGGCGGGGTATGGCTACACCTTC. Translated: CAWTAGYGYTF.

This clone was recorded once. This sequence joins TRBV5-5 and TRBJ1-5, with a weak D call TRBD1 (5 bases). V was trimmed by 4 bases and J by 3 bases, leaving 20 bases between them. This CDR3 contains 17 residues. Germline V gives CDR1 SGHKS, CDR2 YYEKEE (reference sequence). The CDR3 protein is CASSLVLRQHPNQPQHF. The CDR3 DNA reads TGTGCCAGCAGCCTAGTCCTCAGACAGCACCCCAATCAGCCCCAGCATTTT. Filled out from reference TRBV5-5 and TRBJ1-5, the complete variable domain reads DAGVTQSPTHLIKTRGQQVTLRCSPISGHKSVSWYQQVLGQGPQFIFQYYEKEERGRGNFPDRFSARQFPNYSSELNVNALLLGDSALYLCASSLVLRQHPNQPQHFGDGTRLSIL.

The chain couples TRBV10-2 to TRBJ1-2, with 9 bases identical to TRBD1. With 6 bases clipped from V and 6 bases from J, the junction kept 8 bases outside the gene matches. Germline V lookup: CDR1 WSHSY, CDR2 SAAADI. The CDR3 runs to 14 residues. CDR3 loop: CASRHTGQGNGYTF. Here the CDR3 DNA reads TGCGCCAGCAGACACACGGGACAGGGTAATGGCTACACCTTC.

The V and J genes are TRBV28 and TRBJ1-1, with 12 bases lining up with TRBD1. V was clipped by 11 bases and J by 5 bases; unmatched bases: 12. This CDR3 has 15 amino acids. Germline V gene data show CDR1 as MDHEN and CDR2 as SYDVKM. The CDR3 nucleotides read TGTGCCTATACATTCCGGGACAGGGGGCGGACTGAAGCTTTCTTT. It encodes CAYTFRDRGRTEAFF.

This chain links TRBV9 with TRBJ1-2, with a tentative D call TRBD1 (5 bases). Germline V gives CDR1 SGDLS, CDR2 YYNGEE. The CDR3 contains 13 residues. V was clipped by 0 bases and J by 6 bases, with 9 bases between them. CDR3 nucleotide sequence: TGTGCCAGCAGCGTAGAACAGGACCATGGCTACACCTTC. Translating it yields CASSVEQDHGYTF.

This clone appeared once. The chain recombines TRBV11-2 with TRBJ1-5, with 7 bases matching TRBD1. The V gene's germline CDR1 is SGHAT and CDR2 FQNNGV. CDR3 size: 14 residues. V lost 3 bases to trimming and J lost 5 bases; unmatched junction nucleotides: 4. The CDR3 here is CASSFPGTDQPQHF. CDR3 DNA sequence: TGTGCCAGCAGCTTCCCGGGGACAGATCAGCCCCAGCATTTT.

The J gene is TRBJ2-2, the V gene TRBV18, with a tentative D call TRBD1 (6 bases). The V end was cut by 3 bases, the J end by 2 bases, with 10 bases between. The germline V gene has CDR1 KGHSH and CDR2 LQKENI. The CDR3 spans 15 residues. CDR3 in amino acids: CASSPRDKNTGELFF. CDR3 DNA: TGTGCCAGCTCACCGAGGGACAAAAACACCGGGGAGCTGTTTTTT.

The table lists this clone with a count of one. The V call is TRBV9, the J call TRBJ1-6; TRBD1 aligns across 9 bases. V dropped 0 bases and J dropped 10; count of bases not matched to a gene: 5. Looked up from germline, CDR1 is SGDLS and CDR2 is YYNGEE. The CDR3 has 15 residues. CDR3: CASSVGGQGISPLHF. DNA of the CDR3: TGTGCCAGCAGCGTAGGGGGACAGGGTATCTCACCCCTCCACTTT.

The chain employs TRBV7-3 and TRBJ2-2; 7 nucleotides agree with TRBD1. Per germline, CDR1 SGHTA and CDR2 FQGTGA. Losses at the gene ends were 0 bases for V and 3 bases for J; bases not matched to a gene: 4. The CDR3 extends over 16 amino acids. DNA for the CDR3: TGTGCCAGCAGCTTAACAGGGGGCGCGTACACCGGGGAGCTGTTTTTT. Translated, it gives CASSLTGGAYTGELFF.

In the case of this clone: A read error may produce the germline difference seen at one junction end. CDR3 DNA: TGCAGCGTCGAAGGGGACTTCATTCAAGAGACCCAGTACTTC. It yields the protein CSVEGDFIQETQYF. The chain joins TRBV29-1 to TRBJ2-5; tentative D call: TRBD2 (6 bases). This CDR3 spans 14 amino acids. The germline V gene encodes CDR1 SQVTM and CDR2 ANQGSEA.

CDR3 amino acids: CASSSGRGIDTQYF. CDR3 sequence (DNA): TGTGCCAGTAGTAGCGGGCGGGGGATAGATACGCAGTATTTT. The chain couples TRBV19 to TRBJ2-3; 7 bases are shared with TRBD2. The germline CDR1 and CDR2 sequences are LNHDA and SQIVND (reference sequence). This CDR3 region has 14 residues. The V gene end was trimmed by 4 bases and the J gene end by 5 bases; junction bases not matched to a gene: 6.

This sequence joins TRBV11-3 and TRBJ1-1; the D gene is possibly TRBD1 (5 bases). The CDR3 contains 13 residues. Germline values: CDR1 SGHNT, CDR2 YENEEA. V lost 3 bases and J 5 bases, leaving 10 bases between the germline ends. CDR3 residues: CASSLGGETEAFF. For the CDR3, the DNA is TGTGCCAGCAGCTTGGGGGGGGAAACTGAAGCTTTCTTT. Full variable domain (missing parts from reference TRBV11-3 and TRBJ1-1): EAGVVQSPRYKIIEKKQPVAFWCNPISGHNTLYWYLQNLGQGPELLIRYENEEAVDDSQLPKDRFSAERLKGVDSTLKIQPAELGDSAVYLCASSLGGETEAFFGQGTRLTVV.

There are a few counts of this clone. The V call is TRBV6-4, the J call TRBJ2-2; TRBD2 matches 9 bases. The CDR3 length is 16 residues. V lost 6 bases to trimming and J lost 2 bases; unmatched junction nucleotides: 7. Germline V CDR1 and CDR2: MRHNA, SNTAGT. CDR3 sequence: CASSLFSGGNTGELFF. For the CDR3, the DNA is TGTGCCAGCAGCTTATTTAGCGGGGGAAACACCGGGGAGCTGTTTTTT.

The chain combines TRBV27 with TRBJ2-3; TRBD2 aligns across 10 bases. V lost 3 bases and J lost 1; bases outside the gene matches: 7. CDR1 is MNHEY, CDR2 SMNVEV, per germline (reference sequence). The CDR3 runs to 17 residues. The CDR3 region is CASSFPSGRAGTDTQYF. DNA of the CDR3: TGTGCCAGCAGTTTCCCCAGCGGGAGGGCCGGCACAGATACGCAGTATTTT.

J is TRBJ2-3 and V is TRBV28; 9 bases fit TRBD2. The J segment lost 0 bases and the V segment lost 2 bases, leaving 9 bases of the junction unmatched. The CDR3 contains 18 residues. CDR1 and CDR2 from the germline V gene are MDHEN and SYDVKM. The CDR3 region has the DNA TGTGCCAGCAGTTTAATTGGTAGCGGGAGACGAAGCACAGATACGCAGTATTTT. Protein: CASSLIGSGRRSTDTQYF.

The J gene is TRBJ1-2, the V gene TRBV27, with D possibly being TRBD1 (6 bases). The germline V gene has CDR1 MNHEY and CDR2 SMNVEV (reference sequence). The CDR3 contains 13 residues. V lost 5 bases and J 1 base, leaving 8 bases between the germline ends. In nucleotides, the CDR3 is TGTGCCAGCAGTGGACAGCTTAACTATGGCTACACCTTC. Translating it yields CASSGQLNYGYTF.

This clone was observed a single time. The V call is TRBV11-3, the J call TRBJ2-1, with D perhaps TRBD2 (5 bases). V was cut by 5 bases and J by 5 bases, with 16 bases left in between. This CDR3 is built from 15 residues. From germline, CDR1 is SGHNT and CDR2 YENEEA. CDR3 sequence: CASSHPAALDNEQFF. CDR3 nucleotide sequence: TGTGCCAGCAGCCACCCAGCGGCCCTCGACAATGAGCAGTTCTTC. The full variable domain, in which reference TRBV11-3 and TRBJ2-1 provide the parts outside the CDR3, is EAGVVQSPRYKIIEKKQPVAFWCNPISGHNTLYWYLQNLGQGPELLIRYENEEAVDDSQLPKDRFSAERLKGVDSTLKIQPAELGDSAVYLCASSHPAALDNEQFFGPGTRLTVL.

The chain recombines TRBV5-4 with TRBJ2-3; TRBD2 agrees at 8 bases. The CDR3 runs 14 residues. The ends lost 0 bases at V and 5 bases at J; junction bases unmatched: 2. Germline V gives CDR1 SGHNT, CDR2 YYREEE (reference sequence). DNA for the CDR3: TGTGCCAGCAGCTTGGCGGGGGGGCAAGATACGCAGTATTTT. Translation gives CASSLAGGQDTQYF.

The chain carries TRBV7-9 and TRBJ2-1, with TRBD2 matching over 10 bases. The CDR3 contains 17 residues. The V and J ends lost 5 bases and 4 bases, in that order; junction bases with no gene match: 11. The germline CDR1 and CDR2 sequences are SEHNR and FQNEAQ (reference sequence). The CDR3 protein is CASSPWTSGGLYNEQFF. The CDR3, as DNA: TGTGCCAGCAGCCCCTGGACTAGCGGTGGGCTTTACAATGAGCAGTTCTTC.

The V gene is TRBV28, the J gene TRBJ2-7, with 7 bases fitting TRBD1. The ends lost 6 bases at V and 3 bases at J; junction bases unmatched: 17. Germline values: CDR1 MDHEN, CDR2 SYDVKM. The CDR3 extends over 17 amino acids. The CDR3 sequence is CASSSVGAGGFRYEQYF. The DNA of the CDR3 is TGTGCCAGCAGCTCTGTCGGGGCAGGGGGTTTTCGCTACGAGCAGTACTTC.

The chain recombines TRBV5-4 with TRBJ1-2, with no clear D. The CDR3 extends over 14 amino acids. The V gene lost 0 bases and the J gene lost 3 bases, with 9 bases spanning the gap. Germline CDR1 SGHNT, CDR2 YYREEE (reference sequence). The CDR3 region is CASSLAVPYYGYTF. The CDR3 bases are TGTGCCAGCAGCTTGGCCGTCCCGTACTATGGCTACACCTTC.